This paragraph covers one TCR beta chain sequence. Its cognate antigen is unknown. The sample originates from a study of Graves' ophthalmopathy and Graves' hyperthyroidism. Whole-study results and caveats: Forecasting of ophthalmopathy progression by the model achieved about 69% sensitivity and approximately 72% specificity.

V gave up 0 bases and J gave up 0 bases, with 14 bases separating them. This CDR3 spans 17 amino acids. Germline CDR1 ENHRY, CDR2 SYGVKD. Investigators amplified TCR beta CDR3 regions from RNA transcripts. In the first round, RT-PCR was carried out with HTBI primers, and a multiplex PCR formed the second round. TCRdb passed the multiplex PCR reads through MiXCR, listing each CDR3 protein once. The data hold more than 45,000 distinct CDR3 sequences, with about 50% observed a single time. Moderately to severely active ophthalmopathy under 3 months, CAS at least 3, NOSPECS at least 4. V is TRBV10-3 and J is TRBJ1-1; D is undetermined. The sequence derives from an adult man with Graves' ophthalmopathy. Sequencing was done on a sample of peripheral blood. CDR3 in amino acids: CAISESRLAGVNTEAFF. The CDR3, as DNA: TGTGCCATCAGTGAGTCGCGACTAGCGGGAGTGAACACTGAAGCTTTCTTT.